The 30 T cell receptor beta chains listed next were all sequenced from one sample in a study of blood T cell repertoires in COVID-19. Method: immunoSEQ multiplex PCR; TCRdb's copy keeps in-frame clones and lacks some. The profile shows 25,000 to 35,000 clones, 80% to 90% of them singletons. Material for sequencing was peripheral blood. All receptors derive from a human donor in a cohort sampled during active COVID-19.

The V gene is TRBV5-1, the J gene TRBJ2-1; 7 bases fit TRBD1. V shed 4 bases and J 0 bases; nucleotides not matched to a gene: 4. The germline gives CDR1 SGHRS, CDR2 YFSETQ. This CDR3 region has 15 residues. The CDR3 protein is CASSEGQSSYNEQFF. DNA for the CDR3: TGCGCCAGCAGCGAGGGACAGAGCTCCTACAATGAGCAGTTCTTC. Full variable domain (missing parts from reference TRBV5-1 and TRBJ2-1): KAGVTQTPRYLIKTRGQQVTLSCSPISGHRSVSWYQQTPGQGLQFLFEYFSETQRNKGNFPGRFSGRQFSNSRSEMNVSTLELGDSALYLCASSEGQSSYNEQFFGPGTRLTVL.

The V and J genes are TRBV24-1 and TRBJ2-1; 12 nucleotides agree with TRBD2. Trimming removed 1 base from V and 0 bases from J; junction bases left unmatched: 9. The CDR3 totals 20 residues. CDR1 and CDR2 from the germline V gene are KGHDR and SFDVKD. The CDR3 bases are TGTGCCACCAGTGATTTTGGCCTAGCGGGGGGGGGAGACTCCTACAATGAGCAGTTCTTC. Encoded protein: CATSDFGLAGGGDSYNEQFF.

The CDR3 DNA sequence: TGTGCCAGCAGTTACTGGGGCAGGGGCGATGAGCAGTTCTTC. Its translation: CASSYWGRGDEQFF. The rearrangement links TRBV6-5 to TRBJ2-1, with D tentatively TRBD1 (6 bases). Germline lookup yields CDR1 MNHEY and CDR2 SVGAGI. The CDR3 consists of 14 residues. The germline V and J ends were trimmed by 1 base and 8 bases, with 12 bases remaining between them.

The chain employs TRBV5-1 and TRBJ2-2; 7 bases map to TRBD2. Germline-derived CDR1 and CDR2 are SGHRS and YFSETQ. This CDR3 has 15 residues. V was clipped by 4 bases and J by 5 bases; unmatched bases: 8. This CDR3 is CASSPWEGNTGELFF. In DNA, the CDR3 is TGCGCCAGCAGCCCCTGGGAGGGGAATACCGGGGAGCTGTTTTTT.

The chain combines TRBV28 with TRBJ1-5; D perhaps matches TRBD1 (6 bases). CDR1 and CDR2 (germline): MDHEN, SYDVKM. The CDR3 spans 12 residues. The ends were cut back, 7 bases at V and 6 bases at J, with 10 bases in the middle. CDR3 residues: CASNRAFQPQHF. CDR3 DNA: TGTGCCAGCAACAGGGCCTTTCAGCCCCAGCATTTT.

CDR3 loop: CASREGQGVWTDTQYF. The CDR3 DNA reads as TGTGCCAGCAGAGAGGGACAGGGGGTCTGGACAGATACGCAGTATTTT. The rearrangement links TRBV7-2 to TRBJ2-3, with TRBD1 identical over 11 bases. This CDR3 has 16 residues. Germline V gene data show CDR1 as SGHTA and CDR2 as FQGNSA. J gave up 3 bases and V 6 bases, and 8 bases lay outside the gene matches.

The chain's CDR3 is CASSSLQGKVKAFF. DNA for the CDR3: TGTGCCAGCAGTTCCCTACAGGGGAAAGTAAAAGCTTTCTTT. This chain uses TRBV28 with TRBJ1-1, with 7 bases matching TRBD1. The junction had 11 bases not matched to a gene; V was cut back by 4 bases and J by 9 bases. This CDR3 is 14 amino acids long. From germline, CDR1 is MDHEN and CDR2 SYDVKM.

The J gene is TRBJ2-7, the V gene TRBV9; 10 bases line up with TRBD1. CDR1 is SGDLS, CDR2 YYNGEE, per germline. Trimming took 10 bases from V and 2 from J; bases not matched to a gene: 3. The CDR3 is 12 residues long. The CDR3 DNA follows: TGTGCCCTCGGACAGGGGGCCTACGAGCAGTACTTC. Translated, it gives CALGQGAYEQYF.

V is TRBV29-1 and J is TRBJ2-7; tentatively, D is TRBD1 (5 bases). Trimming took 6 bases from V and 0 from J, leaving 12 bases between them. Germline-derived CDR1 and CDR2 are SQVTM and ANQGSEA. The CDR3 has 13 amino acids. This CDR3 reads CSVQATSSYEQYF. CDR3 DNA sequence: TGCAGCGTACAGGCCACCAGCTCCTACGAGCAGTACTTC.

The chain couples TRBV6-5 to TRBJ1-5, with a weak D call TRBD1 (6 bases). The CDR3 is 15 residues long. V was pared by 7 bases and J by 11 bases, with 24 bases between. The germline V gene encodes CDR1 MNHEY and CDR2 SVGAGI. The CDR3 sequence: CASKESGGAPSAQHF. CDR3 coding DNA: TGTGCCAGCAAGGAGTCGGGGGGGGCACCTTCGGCCCAGCATTTT.

This rearrangement joins TRBV21-1 to TRBJ2-5; TRBD1, the D gene given by the table, was not confirmed from the DNA. TRBV21-1 is noted as a pseudogene. This CDR3 has 14 amino acids. CDR3 in DNA: TGTGCCAGCAGGAATGACAGGGGGCGAGAGACCCAGTACTTC. It is translated as CASRNDRGRETQYF.

V is TRBV7-2 and J is TRBJ2-1, with 7 bases that match TRBD2. The germline V gene has CDR1 SGHTA and CDR2 FQGNSA. The J segment lost 6 bases and the V segment lost 5 bases, leaving 16 bases of the junction unmatched. This CDR3 comprises 17 residues. The CDR3 sequence is CASSTPRLRLAANEQFF. In DNA, the CDR3 is TGTGCCAGCAGCACCCCCCGGTTAAGGCTAGCGGCCAATGAGCAGTTCTTC.

This clone came up once. The chain recombines TRBV6-5 with TRBJ2-5, with 10 bases lining up with TRBD2. The ends lost 2 bases at V and 1 base at J; junction bases unmatched: 4. CDR3 length: 16 amino acids. CDR1 MNHEY and CDR2 SVGAGI come from the germline V gene. CDR3 region: CASSYGSGGPQETQYF. The CDR3 DNA reads TGTGCCAGCAGTTACGGTAGCGGGGGGCCCCAAGAGACCCAGTACTTC.

The chain is built from TRBV6-2 or TRBV6-3 and TRBJ1-5; D not resolved. Germline V gives CDR1 MNHEY, CDR2 SVGEGT. CDR3 length: 15 residues. Trimming pared 0 bases from V and 3 bases from J, leaving 9 bases between. CDR3 sequence (DNA): TGTGCCAGCAGTTACTCGGTTGAGATCAATCAGCCCCAGCATTTT. It translates to CASSYSVEINQPQHF.

The chain combines TRBV12-3 or TRBV12-4 with TRBJ2-7, with D possibly TRBD1 on 6 matching bases. This CDR3 is 12 amino acids long. Trimming took off 5 bases at V and 6 bases at J, with 11 bases between the two ends. The CDR3 here is CASSPTGSEQYF. In DNA form, the CDR3 reads TGTGCCAGCAGTCCCACAGGGTCCGAGCAGTACTTC.

For the CDR3, the DNA is TGTGCCAGCAGCAGGGACAGGGGTACGCAGTATTTT. This translates into CASSRDRGTQYF. The chain carries TRBV7-2 and TRBJ2-3, with 10 bases fitting TRBD1. Trimming cost V 5 bases and J 8 bases; bases outside gene matches: 1. Germline V gene data show CDR1 as SGHTA and CDR2 as FQGNSA. This CDR3 has 12 residues.

The gene calls are TRBV7-9 and TRBJ2-1, with 10 positions matching TRBD1. This CDR3 has 16 amino acids. Trimming cost V 4 bases and J 10 bases; bases outside gene matches: 13. CDR1 is SEHNR and CDR2 is FQNEAQ in the germline V gene (reference sequence). The CDR3 loop reads CASSSRDRGRLQEQFF. For the CDR3, the DNA is TGTGCCAGCAGCTCCAGGGACAGGGGACGTCTCCAGGAGCAGTTCTTC. Variable domain in full (rest from reference TRBV7-9 and TRBJ2-1): DTGVSQNPRHKITKRGQNVTFRCDPISEHNRLYWYRQTLGQGPEFLTYFQNEAQLEKSRLLSDRFSAERPKGSFSTLEIQRTEQGDSAMYLCASSSRDRGRLQEQFFGPGTRLTVL.

This chain joins TRBV6-5 and TRBJ2-1, with D perhaps TRBD1 (6 bases). With 6 bases removed from V and 9 bases from J, the gap between germline ends came to 15 bases. CDR1 and CDR2 from the germline V gene are MNHEY and SVGAGI. This CDR3 comprises 13 residues. CDR3 amino acids: CASSLRGRREQFF. CDR3 sequence (DNA): TGTGCCAGCAGCCTCAGGGGTCGTCGTGAGCAGTTCTTC.

This clone came up once. This chain connects TRBV5-1 to TRBJ1-6; D is uncertain. Germline V gene sequence: CDR1 SGHRS, CDR2 YFSETQ. V lost 5 bases, J lost 7 bases, and 7 bases lay in between. The CDR3 extends over 12 amino acids. The CDR3 coding sequence is TGCGCCAGCAGTGAAGCCAATTCACCCCTCCACTTT. Residues: CASSEANSPLHF.

The gene calls are TRBV7-9 and TRBJ2-7, with D perhaps matching TRBD2 (5 bases). In germline, CDR1 is SEHNR, CDR2 FQNEAQ (reference sequence). This CDR3 region has 13 residues. V was clipped by 5 bases and J by 4 bases, with 12 bases between them. Here the CDR3 reads CASSHSWRYEQYF. The CDR3 DNA sequence: TGTGCCAGCAGCCATAGTTGGAGGTACGAGCAGTACTTC.

This sequence joins TRBV25-1 and TRBJ1-4, with D possibly TRBD1 on 5 matching bases. From germline, CDR1 is MGHDK and CDR2 SYGVNS. The CDR3 sequence is 17 residues long. Trimming removed 1 base at V and 5 bases at J, with 17 bases between. The CDR3 spells CASSESVINRKNEKLFF. For the CDR3, the DNA is TGTGCCAGCAGTGAATCAGTGATTAACAGGAAGAATGAAAAACTGTTTTTT.

The chain employs TRBV19 and TRBJ1-1, with TRBD1 matching 10 bases. Germline CDR1 is LNHDA and CDR2 is SQIVND (reference sequence). The CDR3 contains 15 residues. Trimming at V came to 7 bases and at J to 3 bases, leaving 8 bases not matched to a gene. DNA for the CDR3: TGTGCCAGTAACACGCCCGGGACAGGGGACACTGAAGCTTTCTTT. As protein: CASNTPGTGDTEAFF.

This rearrangement joins TRBV5-1 to TRBJ2-5; 10 positions agree with TRBD1. CDR3 length: 15 amino acids. Germline CDR1 and CDR2: SGHRS and YFSETQ. V shed 4 bases and J 5 bases; nucleotides not matched to a gene: 8. Here the CDR3 DNA reads TGCGCCAGCAGCCTGATACCGGGACAGGGGGAGACCCAGTACTTC. This translates into CASSLIPGQGETQYF.

In its sample, this clone was seen a few times. J is TRBJ2-1 and V is TRBV7-3, with 7 bases lining up with TRBD2. Germline CDR1 and CDR2: SGHTA and FQGTGA. The CDR3 is 14 amino acids. Trimming removed 6 bases from V and 7 bases from J; junction bases left unmatched: 9. Here the CDR3 reads CASSHLGGGNEQFF. CDR3 nucleotide sequence: TGTGCCAGCAGTCACCTCGGGGGAGGGAATGAGCAGTTCTTC.

The chain couples TRBV5-4 to TRBJ2-1; 10 nucleotides match TRBD1. Germline V CDR1 and CDR2: SGHNT, YYREEE (reference sequence). Losses at the gene ends were 4 bases for V and 7 bases for J; bases not matched to a gene: 11. The CDR3 contains 16 residues. The CDR3 is CASSRYAGTGENEQFF. CDR3 sequence (DNA): TGTGCCAGCAGCCGTTACGCCGGGACAGGGGAAAATGAGCAGTTCTTC.

This chain joins TRBV7-2 and TRBJ1-2, with D possibly being TRBD1 (5 bases). V lost 5 bases and J lost 4, with 14 bases in between. Germline V CDR1 and CDR2: SGHTA, FQGNSA. This CDR3 contains 14 residues. The CDR3: CASSPGRASYGYTF. In DNA, the CDR3 is TGTGCCAGCAGCCCCGGCAGGGCCTCCTATGGCTACACCTTC.

The chain combines TRBV15 with TRBJ1-1; the D gene is possibly TRBD1 (6 bases). The CDR3 runs to 14 residues. V lost 0 bases, J lost 7 bases, and 12 bases lay in between. Germline CDR1 and CDR2: LNHNV and YYDKDF (reference sequence). CDR3 amino acids: CATSRDAYRVEAFF. The CDR3 bases are TGTGCCACCAGCAGAGACGCCTACAGGGTTGAAGCTTTCTTT.

The rearrangement uses TRBV7-2 and TRBJ2-3; 9 positions match TRBD2. V was clipped by 6 bases and J by 1 base; unmatched bases: 5. This CDR3 spans 15 amino acids. Looked up from germline, CDR1 is SGHTA and CDR2 is FQGNSA. The chain's CDR3 is CASRPGTSRTDTQYF. The CDR3 DNA sequence: TGTGCCAGCAGACCCGGGACTAGCCGCACAGATACGCAGTATTTT.

The J gene is TRBJ2-1, the V gene TRBV24-1; a possible D gene is TRBD1 (5 bases). Germline CDR1 KGHDR, CDR2 SFDVKD. The ends were cut back, 5 bases at V and 5 bases at J, with 15 bases in the middle. This CDR3 contains 15 residues. The CDR3 sequence is CATSGYQGGNNEQFF. The CDR3 DNA follows: TGTGCCACCAGTGGCTACCAGGGTGGGAACAATGAGCAGTTCTTC.

CDR3 sequence reads: CASSRTSGGSPQYF. CDR3 nucleotides: TGTGCCAGCAGCCGGACTAGCGGGGGCTCGCCCCAGTACTTC. The J gene is TRBJ2-5, the V gene TRBV7-2; 13 bases map to TRBD2. Germline CDR1 SGHTA, CDR2 FQGNSA. V lost 5 bases, J lost 9 bases, and 6 bases stayed unmatched. The CDR3 covers 14 residues.